The clone carrying this TCR beta chain showed up many times. Its antigen is still unknown. Unique molecular identifiers featured in how the TCRbeta library was prepared. Using its own MiXCR run on the PCR reads, TCRdb lists one record per CDR3 protein. The sample lists over 450,000 distinct CDR3 sequences, roughly 10% occurring once. The source of the sample is a study of T-cell reconstitution after alpha-beta-depleted transplantation in children. General study results and limits: By about two months after transplant, alpha-beta T cells reportedly arose from several hundred graft clones that had expanded. For some patients, TCRbeta diversity was high at day 60 because of recipient T cells and thymic progenitors that survived. Newly generated T cells supplied most T-cell counts and diversity one year post-transplant.

The CDR3 length is 19 residues. V dropped 1 base and J dropped 2; count of bases not matched to a gene: 17. Germline assignment: CDR1 MNHEY and CDR2 SMNVEV (reference sequence). The input for sequencing was PBMCs, taken before TCRalphabeta/CD19-depleted stem cell transplant. The J gene is TRBJ2-7, the V gene TRBV27; 7 bases are shared with TRBD2. The sequence was obtained from a child under 10 years old with inherited bone marrow failure, due to receive a stem cell transplant. The DNA for the CDR3 is TGTGCCAGCAGTTTATACCCCACTCCCGGGAGGCCTCCCACCTACGAGCAGTACTTC. Translated: CASSLYPTPGRPPTYEQYF.